Listed below are T cell receptor beta chains from one sample, sequenced in a study of vaccination effects on CD4 cells after COVID-19. Some clones are missing from TCRdb's copy, which holds only in-frame ones; the method was immunoSEQ multiplex PCR. This sample has over 45,000 clones; over 60% occur once, and the top ten carry just over 3%. For these receptors, no antigen is known. Sequencing was performed on CD4+ T cells from PBMCs cultured without peptide, taken before COVID-19 vaccination. Receptors were obtained from a human donor who received a COVID-19 vaccine. Each CDR3 is given with its conserved first and last residue. D genes are given only for firm matches. The listing skips clone size in some rows; elsewhere it reads once, few, many or a size class.

clone_size	v_call	d_call	j_call	cdr3_nt	cdr3_aa
-	TRBV30	-	TRBJ1-5	TGTGCCTGGAGTGAACTCAGGGGTGGCCAGCCCCAGCATTTT	CAWSELRGGQPQHF
-	TRBV5-1	-	TRBJ1-3	TGCGCCAGCAGCTTGCTGCCGGGGGGAAACACCATATATTTT	CASSLLPGGNTIYF
-	TRBV3-1/TRBV3-2	-	TRBJ2-5	TGTGCCAGCAGCCAAGATTTCAGGACCCAAGAGACCCAGTACTTC	CASSQDFRTQETQYF
-	TRBV18	-	TRBJ1-1	TGTGCCAGCTCACTTACAGGGAACACTGAAGCTTTCTTT	CASSLTGNTEAFF
-	TRBV6-5	TRBD1	TRBJ1-2	TGTGCCAGCCGTCAGGGGGACTCCTATGGCTACACCTTC	CASRQGDSYGYTF
few	TRBV25-1	-	TRBJ1-6	TGTGCCAGCAGTCCGGATAAGGCCCTCCACTTT	CASSPDKALHF
few	TRBV14	-	TRBJ1-4	TGTGCCAGCAGCCTCCGGGTTTCCGAAAAACTGTTTTTT	CASSLRVSEKLFF
-	TRBV10-1	-	TRBJ2-5	TGCGCCAGCAGTGAGGCCGGGAACCAAGAGACCCAGTACTTC	CASSEAGNQETQYF
-	TRBV7-8	-	TRBJ1-4	TGTGCCAGCAGTCGAAACAGGGTTTCTAATGAAAAACTGTTTTTT	CASSRNRVSNEKLFF
-	TRBV4-1	TRBD2	TRBJ2-5	TGCGCCAGCAGCCAAGAAGCGGGGGGGCGCGGGGAGACCCAGTACTTC	CASSQEAGGRGETQYF
-	TRBV5-1	-	TRBJ1-3	TGCGCCAGCAGCCCTATGACAGGTTTTAACTCTGGAAACACCATATATTTT	CASSPMTGFNSGNTIYF
-	TRBV5-6	TRBD2	TRBJ2-1	TGTGCCAGCAGCTTGTTGGGACTAGCGGGGATTAATGAGCAGTTCTTC	CASSLLGLAGINEQFF
once	TRBV29-1	-	TRBJ1-1	TGCAGCGTTGTGGGCGATGGGGGGCGTGTTGAAGCTTTCTTT	CSVVGDGGRVEAFF
-	TRBV3-1/TRBV3-2	-	TRBJ2-3	TGTGCCAGCAGCCAAGGGGGGGTCAGGAGTACAGATACGCAGTATTTT	CASSQGGVRSTDTQYF
-	TRBV28	TRBD1	TRBJ2-5	TGTGCCAGCAATACTTACAGGGGGGACCAAGAGACCCAGTACTTC	CASNTYRGDQETQYF
-	TRBV18	TRBD1	TRBJ1-6	TGTGCCAGCTCACGGGGACAGAATTCACCCCTCCACTTT	CASSRGQNSPLHF
-	TRBV3-1/TRBV3-2	TRBD2	TRBJ2-5	TGTGCCAGCAGCCTCTCGAGGGGAGGGCAGGGAGAAGGAGAGACCCAGTACTTC	CASSLSRGGQGEGETQYF
-	TRBV5-8	-	TRBJ1-5	TGTGGAGTTAATCGGGGCTTTGGCGATCAGCCCCAGCATTTT	CGVNRGFGDQPQHF
-	TRBV27	-	TRBJ1-6	TGTGCCAGCGGACCCAGCTCCTATAATTCACCCCTCCACTTT	CASGPSSYNSPLHF
-	TRBV9	-	TRBJ2-3	TGTGCCAGCAGCGTAGGTCCCACAGATACGCAGTATTTT	CASSVGPTDTQYF
once	TRBV3-1/TRBV3-2	-	TRBJ2-1	TGTGCCAGCAGCCAATCGAACCCATTCAGCTCCTACAATGAGCAGTTCTTC	CASSQSNPFSSYNEQFF
-	TRBV24-1	-	TRBJ1-6	TGTGCCACCAGTGACAATTTCGATAATTCACCCCTCCACTTT	CATSDNFDNSPLHF
-	TRBV9	TRBD1	TRBJ1-4	TGTGCCAGCAGCGTCGGGTCAGGGGGAAATGAAAAACTGTTTTTT	CASSVGSGGNEKLFF
-	TRBV7-2	-	TRBJ2-5	TGTGCCAGCAGCCTGCGGGGTGGGGACTTC	CASSLRGGDF
-	TRBV7-7	-	TRBJ1-4	TGTGCCAGCAGCCCGTCGGGTGGGCCTGGGGGAAAACTGTTTTTT	CASSPSGGPGGKLFF